This T cell receptor beta chain was captured in a study of blood T cell repertoires in COVID-19. On the study more broadly: The United States, Italy and Spain provided the acute and convalescent COVID-19 samples. Sample material is recorded as cDNA or gDNA derived from T cells, B-cell-depleted T cells, or PBMCs.

As handled by the study authors: The assay estimated nucleated cells by amplifying reference gene primers. TCRdb keeps only in-frame clones here, not all; method: immunoSEQ multiplex PCR. The V and J calls and clone size come from that table; D and trimming were worked out from the DNA. The sample includes approximately 200,000 clones, roughly 80% of them seen just once. After removal of 3 bases from V and 3 bases from J, the junction contained 13 bases not matched to a gene. This CDR3 comprises 17 residues. The germline CDR1 and CDR2 sequences are LNHDA and SQIVND (reference sequence). This chain uses TRBV19 with TRBJ1-2, with 7 nucleotides matching TRBD1. This TCR was sampled from a woman aged 25 to 39 who had recovered from COVID-19. Specimen: peripheral blood. DNA of the CDR3: TGTGCCAGTAGTATTGGGTTCACAGGGGTCGACTACTATGGCTACACCTTC. Translation: CASSIGFTGVDYYGYTF. Looking up the rest from reference TRBV19 and TRBJ1-2 gives the full variable domain: DGGITQSPKYLFRKEGQNVTLSCEQNLNHDAMYWYRQDPGQGLRLIYYSQIVNDFQKGDIAEGYSVSREKKESFPLTVTSAQKNPTAFYLCASSIGFTGVDYYGYTFGSGTRLTVV.